This T cell receptor beta chain was identified in a study of identical twins. Study-wide points: Low generation-probability sequences were in excess among twin-shared out-of-frame alpha sequences. Zero-insertion analyses were open to partial confounding by invariant MAIT and iNKT cells. Sharing of beta out-of-frame sequences by twins showed a weaker excess.

The donor group consisted entirely of healthy Caucasians. TCRdb ran MiXCR on the 5' RACE reads and lists one entry per CDR3 protein. This sample has around 490,000 distinct CDR3 sequences, with 14% found just once. Germline loops: CDR1 MNHNS, CDR2 SASEGT. This CDR3 has 16 amino acids. The ends were cut back, 5 bases at V and 0 bases at J, with 17 bases in the middle. This clonotype has just a few counts. What it binds is not known. These data are also associated with another study on yellow fever vaccine responses in identical twins.

The J gene is TRBJ2-7, the V gene TRBV6-1, with D unresolved. The source material was CD4+ T cells sorted from blood. This clonotype was obtained from a woman between 18 and 29 years old in good health. This chain's CDR3 is CASSITLTRTSYEQYF. The CDR3 DNA sequence: TGTGCCAGCAGTATTACCCTTACACGGACCTCCTACGAGCAGTACTTC.